Listed here are 20 T cell receptor beta chains from one sample, sequenced in a study of OX40 agonist ivuxolimab in advanced cancers. Produced via immunoSEQ multiplex PCR; TCRdb's table is partial and in-frame only. The repertoire has 55,000 to 80,000 clones, about 89% of them found once; the top ten carry roughly 2%. Sequenced here: CD4+ or CD8+ T cells sorted from blood, sampled in a trial of the OX40 agonist ivuxolimab. The receptors shown here come from an adult with an advanced solid tumor such as melanoma, head and neck, liver or kidney cancer.

The chain links TRBV19 to TRBJ1-2; 9 bases line up with TRBD1. Unmatched junction bases numbered 8, after V lost 10 bases and J lost 2 bases. This CDR3 region has 14 residues. Germline CDR1 is LNHDA and CDR2 is SQIVND (reference sequence). CDR3 coding DNA: TGTGCCATCCCAAGGACAGGGGCAAACTATGGCTACACCTTC. It codes for CAIPRTGANYGYTF.

The chain has TRBV15 and TRBJ2-5; D is undetermined. V gave up 0 bases and J gave up 2 bases, with 10 bases separating them. This CDR3 contains 15 residues. Germline V gene lookup returns CDR1 LNHNV and CDR2 YYDKDF (reference sequence). This CDR3 reads CATSRDPQQQETQYF. CDR3 DNA: TGTGCCACCAGCAGAGATCCACAGCAACAAGAGACCCAGTACTTC.

The table lists this clone with a few counts. The V call is TRBV5-1, the J call TRBJ2-1; D possibly corresponds to TRBD1 (8 bases). The V end lost 4 bases, the J end lost 4 bases, and 18 bases lay between the germline ends. Germline V gene sequence: CDR1 SGHRS, CDR2 YFSETQ. The CDR3 sequence is 16 residues long. In DNA, the CDR3 is TGCGCCAGCAGCCGGGAGGCGGGACAGGCATACAATGAGCAGTTCTTC. It encodes CASSREAGQAYNEQFF.

The rearrangement uses TRBV4-1 and TRBJ1-2; D is possibly TRBD1 (6 bases). Germline V gene data show CDR1 as MGHRA and CDR2 as YSYEKL. There are 15 residues in the CDR3. The V gene lost 2 bases and the J gene lost 4 bases, with 14 bases spanning the gap. The CDR3 DNA follows: TGCGCCAGCAGCCAATCTCAGGGGCTTGGCTATGGCTACACCTTC. Amino acids: CASSQSQGLGYGYTF.

The chain links TRBV11-3 to TRBJ2-3; TRBD1 aligns across 10 bases. CDR3 size: 16 residues. V lost 3 bases and J lost 6; bases outside the gene matches: 9. From germline, CDR1 is SGHNT and CDR2 YENEEA. The CDR3 nucleotides are TGTGCCAGCAGCTTTTCGGACAGGGGGGGAGTGGATACGCAGTATTTT. It codes for CASSFSDRGGVDTQYF.

With regard to this clone: At one of its ends the junction is not consistent with the germline gene, which may arise from a read error. The chain recombines TRBV19 with TRBJ2-3; perhaps TRBD1 as D (5 bases). Germline V gene sequence: CDR1 LNHDA, CDR2 SQIVND (reference sequence). The CDR3 totals 12 residues. This CDR3 reads CASSMVRGRRDF. The CDR3 DNA sequence: TGTGCCAGTAGTATGGTAAGGGGTCGAAGGGATTTT.

The CDR3 is CASSKGGDSLTDTQYF. CDR3 in DNA: TGTGCCAGCAGCAAAGGTGGGGACAGCCTCACAGATACGCAGTATTTT. The chain joins TRBV5-4 to TRBJ2-3; 7 bases agree with TRBD1. V was pared by 4 bases and J by 2 bases, with 10 bases of the junction left unmatched. This CDR3 region has 16 residues. CDR1 is SGHNT, CDR2 YYREEE, per germline (reference sequence).

This chain links TRBV7-6 with TRBJ1-1, with 8 bases aligning to TRBD1. Trimming at V came to 3 bases and at J to 3 bases, leaving 6 bases not matched to a gene. The CDR3 contains 15 residues. CDR1 and CDR2 from the germline V gene are SGHVS and FNYEAQ. In DNA, the CDR3 is TGTGCCAGCAGCTTTTCGACAGGGGAAGACACTGAAGCTTTCTTT. Its translation: CASSFSTGEDTEAFF.

The rearrangement links TRBV4-1 to TRBJ2-2; 9 bases agree with TRBD1. Unmatched junction bases numbered 9, after V lost 6 bases and J lost 7 bases. The CDR3 contains 15 residues. CDR1 MGHRA and CDR2 YSYEKL come from the germline V gene. DNA for the CDR3: TGCGCCAGCAGGCCGACAGGGGGGACTATCGGGGAGCTGTTTTTT. It yields the protein CASRPTGGTIGELFF.

V gene TRBV5-1 combines with J gene TRBJ2-3; a possible D gene is TRBD2 (6 bases). Germline CDR1 is SGHRS and CDR2 is YFSETQ. This CDR3 contains 17 residues. The V end was cut by 0 bases, the J end by 3 bases, with 17 bases between. CDR3 DNA sequence: TGCGCCAGCAGCTTGGCAGGGCAGGCGGGGCATACAGATACGCAGTATTTT. Protein sequence: CASSLAGQAGHTDTQYF.

This clone has just a few counts. The V call is TRBV19, the J call TRBJ1-5; TRBD1 is a possible D gene (6 bases). The germline CDR1 and CDR2 sequences are LNHDA and SQIVND (reference sequence). The V gene lost 5 bases and the J gene lost 2 bases, with 10 bases spanning the gap. The CDR3 sequence is 14 residues long. In DNA, the CDR3 is TGTGCCAGTAGTCCGGGGGCCGGCAATCAGCCCCAGCATTTT. The encoded protein is CASSPGAGNQPQHF.

The chain joins TRBV27 to TRBJ1-2, with 8 bases fitting TRBD1. CDR3 length: 15 amino acids. Per germline, CDR1 MNHEY and CDR2 SMNVEV (reference sequence). Losses at the gene ends were 6 bases for V and 8 bases for J; bases not matched to a gene: 14. CDR3 nucleotide sequence: TGTGCCAGCAGCCCCAGTCCCGGGACAGGAGGAGGCTACACCTTC. This encodes CASSPSPGTGGGYTF.

V usage is TRBV19 and J usage is TRBJ2-4, with 10 bases matching TRBD2. J gave up 1 base and V 3 bases, and 6 bases lay outside the gene matches. This CDR3 contains 17 residues. Germline CDR1 is LNHDA and CDR2 is SQIVND (reference sequence). The CDR3, as DNA: TGTGCCAGTAGTATCTATCCGACTAGCGGGGCCAAAAACATTCAGTACTTC. Its translation: CASSIYPTSGAKNIQYF.

The chain has TRBV18 and TRBJ1-1; D is uncertain. CDR3 length equals 14 residues. Germline V gene lookup returns CDR1 KGHSH and CDR2 LQKENI. Trimming shortened V by 2 bases and J by 5 bases, and 12 bases separated the two germline ends. The CDR3 DNA reads as TGTGCCAGCTCACCAGAATTTAAGACAACTGAAGCTTTCTTT. Translated, it gives CASSPEFKTTEAFF.

This sequence joins TRBV20-1 and TRBJ2-7; a weak D match, TRBD1 (5 bases). Germline V gives CDR1 DFQATT, CDR2 SNEGSKA (reference sequence). V was shortened by 5 bases and J by 6 bases, with 11 bases between the two germline ends. There are 11 residues in the CDR3. In DNA, the CDR3 is TGCAGTGCTCTCAGGGTTGGCGAGCAGTACTTC. Encoded protein: CSALRVGEQYF.

This sequence joins TRBV2 and TRBJ2-1; 11 nucleotides agree with TRBD2. Looked up from germline, CDR1 is SNHLY and CDR2 is FYNNEI. Trimming took 6 bases from V and 3 from J; bases not matched to a gene: 4. This CDR3 contains 15 residues. The CDR3 is CASRGLAENYNEQFF. The CDR3 DNA reads as TGTGCCAGCAGGGGACTAGCGGAGAACTACAATGAGCAGTTCTTC.

This chain connects TRBV11-2 to TRBJ1-1; 7 bases align to TRBD1. The CDR3 runs 15 residues. The junction had 14 bases not matched to a gene; V was cut back by 5 bases and J by 8 bases. Germline V CDR1 and CDR2: SGHAT, FQNNGV. The CDR3 is CASSHFTRGRLEAFF. The CDR3 region has the DNA TGTGCCAGCAGCCACTTTACAAGGGGGCGCTTAGAAGCTTTCTTT.

As DNA, the CDR3 is TGTGCCATCAGTGGGGGGAACACCGGGGAGCTGTTTTTT. Encoded protein: CAISGGNTGELFF. The rearrangement links TRBV10-3 to TRBJ2-2; unclear D gene. Trimming took off 4 bases at V and 1 base at J, with 4 bases between the two ends. The CDR3 has 13 amino acids. Germline V gene data show CDR1 as ENHRY and CDR2 as SYGVKD.

CDR3 DNA sequence: TGTGCCAGCAGCTTGCGGGACAGTTGGGACCGGTTATCTCGAAACACCATATATTTT. This translates into CASSLRDSWDRLSRNTIYF. The chain is built from TRBV5-6 and TRBJ1-3; 7 bases fit TRBD1. The germline V gene encodes CDR1 SGHDT and CDR2 YYEEEE. The junction had 18 bases not matched to a gene; V was cut back by 1 base and J by 5 bases. The CDR3 is made up of 19 amino acids.

The CDR3 DNA sequence: TGTGCCAGCAGCTTCCACAATGAGCAGTTCTTC. This codes for CASSFHNEQFF. The V and J genes are TRBV11-2 and TRBJ2-1; D not certain. The CDR3 contains 11 residues. Looked up from germline, CDR1 is SGHAT and CDR2 is FQNNGV. V lost 3 bases to trimming and J lost 5 bases, with 2 bases between them.